This TCR beta chain stems from a study of identical twins. Points from the study as a whole: Zero-insertion findings could be partly confounded by invariant cells (MAIT and iNKT cells). Compared with models, monozygotic twins showed more out-of-frame TCR alpha sharing. Twin-shared out-of-frame alpha sequences were enriched for low generation probability.

This clonotype was seen ten or more times. The antigen remains unidentified. Through template switching, a universal primer site was introduced, and the cDNA contained unique molecular identifiers. MiXCR was run by TCRdb on the 5' RACE reads, yielding one entry per CDR3 protein. The table records about 240,000 distinct CDR3 sequences, 10% of them present only once. The CDR3 totals 14 residues. Trimming shortened V by 0 bases and J by 7 bases, and 13 bases separated the two germline ends. Germline CDR1 is GTSNPN and CDR2 is SVGIG (reference sequence). The chain uses TRBV30 and TRBJ1-3; D is ambiguous. The sequenced material came from memory T cells sorted from blood. The origin of this receptor is a man in his fifties in good health. In DNA form, the CDR3 reads TGTGCCTGGAGTGTTCCAGAGAGGTGGAACACCATATATTTT. Protein product: CAWSVPERWNTIYF.